This T cell receptor beta chain was captured in a study of cytomegalovirus exposure and HLA in healthy donors. 13 Jbeta primers and 60 Vbeta primers were used for the PCR. Data came from immunoSEQ multiplex PCR; TCRdb stores just in-frame clones and leaves some out. In total, the table holds about 120,000 clones. The CDR3 runs to 13 residues. Germline-derived CDR1 and CDR2 are LNHNV and YYDKDF (reference sequence). Trimming left V 5 bases short and J 2 bases short, with 7 bases between. The source of this sequence is a man between 18 and 35 years old in good health and CMV-seronegative. Sequencing was done on a sample of PBMCs. The chain combines TRBV15 with TRBJ1-3; D ambiguous. In nucleotides, the CDR3 is TGTGCCACCAGCTTTCGGGCTGGAAACACCATATATTTT. Translating it yields CATSFRAGNTIYF.